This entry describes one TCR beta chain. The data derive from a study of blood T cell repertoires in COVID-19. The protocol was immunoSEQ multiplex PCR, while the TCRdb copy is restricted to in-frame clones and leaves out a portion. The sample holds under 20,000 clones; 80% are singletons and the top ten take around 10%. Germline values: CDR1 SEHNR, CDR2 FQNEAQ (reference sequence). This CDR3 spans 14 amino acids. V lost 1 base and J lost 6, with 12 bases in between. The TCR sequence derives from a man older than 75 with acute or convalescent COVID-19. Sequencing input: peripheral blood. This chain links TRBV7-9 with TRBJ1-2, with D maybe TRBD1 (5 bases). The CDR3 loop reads CASSLGTGVNGYTF. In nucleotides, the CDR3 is TGTGCCAGCAGCTTAGGAACGGGGGTCAATGGCTACACCTTC.